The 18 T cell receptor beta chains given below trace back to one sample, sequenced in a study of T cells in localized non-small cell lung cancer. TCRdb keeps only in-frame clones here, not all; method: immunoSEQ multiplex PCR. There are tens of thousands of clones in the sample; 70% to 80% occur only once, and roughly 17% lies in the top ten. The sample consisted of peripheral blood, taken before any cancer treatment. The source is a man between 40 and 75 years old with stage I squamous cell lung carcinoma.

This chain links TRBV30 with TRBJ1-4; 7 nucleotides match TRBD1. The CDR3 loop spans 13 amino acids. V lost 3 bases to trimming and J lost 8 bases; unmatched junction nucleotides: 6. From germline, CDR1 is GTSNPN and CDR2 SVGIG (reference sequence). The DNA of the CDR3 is TGTGCCTGGAGGGCCCCAGGGGGGGAAAAACTGTTTTTT. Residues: CAWRAPGGEKLFF.

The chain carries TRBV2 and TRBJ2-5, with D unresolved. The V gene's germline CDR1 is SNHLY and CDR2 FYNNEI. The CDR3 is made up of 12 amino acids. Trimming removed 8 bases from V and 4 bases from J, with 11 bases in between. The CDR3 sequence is CASLPEGETQYF. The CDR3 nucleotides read TGTGCCAGCCTGCCGGAAGGAGAGACCCAGTACTTC.

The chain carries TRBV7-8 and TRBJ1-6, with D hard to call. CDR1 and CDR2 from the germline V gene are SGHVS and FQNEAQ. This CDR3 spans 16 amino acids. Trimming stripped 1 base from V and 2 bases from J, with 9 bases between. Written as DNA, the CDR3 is TGTGCCAGCAGCTTAGTGTCGGTTACCTATAATTCACCCCTCCACTTT. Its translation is CASSLVSVTYNSPLHF. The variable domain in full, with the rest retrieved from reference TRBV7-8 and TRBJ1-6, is GAGVSQSPRYKVAKRGQDVALRCDPISGHVSLFWYQQALGQGPEFLTYFQNEAQLDKSGLPSDRFFAERPEGSVSTLKIQRTQQEDSAVYLCASSLVSVTYNSPLHFGNGTRLTVT.

This CDR3 reads CASSLAGGVVNYGYTF. The CDR3 region has the DNA TGTGCCAGCAGCTTAGCGGGAGGGGTGGTTAACTATGGCTACACCTTC. This chain uses TRBV7-2 with TRBJ1-2; tentatively, D is TRBD1 (5 bases). Trimming pared 0 bases from V and 1 base from J, leaving 12 bases between. Looked up from germline, CDR1 is SGHTA and CDR2 is FQGNSA. CDR3 length: 16 amino acids.

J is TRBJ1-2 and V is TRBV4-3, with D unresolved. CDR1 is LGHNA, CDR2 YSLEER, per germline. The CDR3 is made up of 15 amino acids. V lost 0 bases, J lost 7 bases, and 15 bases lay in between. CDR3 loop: CASSQDSQPKSGYTF. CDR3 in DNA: TGCGCCAGCAGCCAAGATAGCCAGCCTAAAAGTGGCTACACCTTC.

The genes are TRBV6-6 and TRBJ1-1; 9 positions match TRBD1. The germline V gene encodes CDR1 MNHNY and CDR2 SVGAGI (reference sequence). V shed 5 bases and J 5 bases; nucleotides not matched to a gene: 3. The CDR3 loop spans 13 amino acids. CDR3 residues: CASSRTGVTEAFF. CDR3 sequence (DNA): TGTGCCAGCAGTCGGACAGGGGTTACTGAAGCTTTCTTT.

Written as DNA, the CDR3 is TGTGCCAGCAGACTGAGTGCAACTAATGAAAAACTGTTTTTT. Amino acid sequence: CASRLSATNEKLFF. This chain joins TRBV6-5 and TRBJ1-4; D ambiguous. Trimming took 6 bases from V and 0 from J, leaving 8 bases between them. The germline CDR1 and CDR2 sequences are MNHEY and SVGAGI. This CDR3 has 14 residues.

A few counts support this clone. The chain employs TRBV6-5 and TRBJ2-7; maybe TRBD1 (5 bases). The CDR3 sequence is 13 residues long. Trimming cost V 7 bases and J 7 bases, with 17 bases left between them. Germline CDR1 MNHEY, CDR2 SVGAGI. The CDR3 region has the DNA TGTGCCAGCAAGGGGTCGACACCGGAAGAGCAGTACTTC. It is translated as CASKGSTPEEQYF.

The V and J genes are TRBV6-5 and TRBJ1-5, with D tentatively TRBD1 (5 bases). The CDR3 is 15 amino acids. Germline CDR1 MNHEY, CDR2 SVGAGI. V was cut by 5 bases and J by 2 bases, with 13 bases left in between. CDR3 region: CASSTKGTGNQPQHF. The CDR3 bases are TGTGCCAGCAGTACCAAAGGGACGGGCAATCAGCCCCAGCATTTT.

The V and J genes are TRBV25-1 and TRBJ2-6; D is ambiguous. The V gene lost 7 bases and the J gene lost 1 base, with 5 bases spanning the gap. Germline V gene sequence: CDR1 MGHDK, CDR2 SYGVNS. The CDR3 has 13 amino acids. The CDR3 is CASTSSGANVLTF. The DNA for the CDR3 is TGTGCCAGCACATCATCTGGGGCCAACGTCCTGACTTTC.

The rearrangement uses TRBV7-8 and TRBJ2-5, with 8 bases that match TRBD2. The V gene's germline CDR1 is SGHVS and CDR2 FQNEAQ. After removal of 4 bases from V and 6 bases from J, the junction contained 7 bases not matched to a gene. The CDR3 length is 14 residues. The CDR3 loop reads CASSSGGVSKTQYF. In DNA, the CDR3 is TGTGCCAGCAGCTCGGGGGGGGTTTCGAAGACCCAGTACTTC.

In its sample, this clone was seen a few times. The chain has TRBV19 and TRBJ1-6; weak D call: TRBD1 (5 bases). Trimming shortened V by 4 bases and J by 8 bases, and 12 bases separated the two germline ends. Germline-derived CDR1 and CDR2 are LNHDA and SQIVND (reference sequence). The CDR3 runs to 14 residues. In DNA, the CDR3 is TGTGCCAGTAGTAGGGGACGGACTGATTCACCCCTCCACTTT. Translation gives CASSRGRTDSPLHF.

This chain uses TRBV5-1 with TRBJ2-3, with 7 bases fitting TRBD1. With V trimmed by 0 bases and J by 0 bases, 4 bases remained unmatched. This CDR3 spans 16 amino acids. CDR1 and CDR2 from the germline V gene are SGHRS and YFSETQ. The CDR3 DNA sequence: TGCGCCAGCAGCTTGGGGGACAGACTTAGCACAGATACGCAGTATTTT. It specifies CASSLGDRLSTDTQYF. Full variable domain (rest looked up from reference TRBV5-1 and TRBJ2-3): KAGVTQTPRYLIKTRGQQVTLSCSPISGHRSVSWYQQTPGQGLQFLFEYFSETQRNKGNFPGRFSGRQFSNSRSEMNVSTLELGDSALYLCASSLGDRLSTDTQYFGPGTRLTVL.

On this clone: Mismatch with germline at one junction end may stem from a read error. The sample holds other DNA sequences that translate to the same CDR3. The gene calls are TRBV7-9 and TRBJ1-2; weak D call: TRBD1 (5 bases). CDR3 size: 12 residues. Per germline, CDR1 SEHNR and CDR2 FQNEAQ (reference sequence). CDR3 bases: TGCGCCAGCAGCCCGGGGGGCTATGGCTACACCTTC. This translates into CASSPGGYGYTF.

Here the CDR3 reads CASSEAQGSQPQHF. The CDR3 DNA follows: TGTGCCAGCAGTGAGGCACAGGGTAGTCAGCCCCAGCATTTT. The chain carries TRBV6-1 and TRBJ1-5; D is perhaps TRBD1 (6 bases). The CDR3 contains 14 residues. Germline CDR1 and CDR2: MNHNS and SASEGT. V was cut by 3 bases and J by 6 bases, with 12 bases left in between.

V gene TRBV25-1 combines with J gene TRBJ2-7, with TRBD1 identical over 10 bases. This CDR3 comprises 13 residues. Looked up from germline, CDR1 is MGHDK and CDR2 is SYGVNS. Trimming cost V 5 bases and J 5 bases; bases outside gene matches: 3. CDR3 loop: CASSRQGADEQYF. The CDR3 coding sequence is TGTGCCAGCAGTCGACAGGGGGCGGACGAGCAGTACTTC.

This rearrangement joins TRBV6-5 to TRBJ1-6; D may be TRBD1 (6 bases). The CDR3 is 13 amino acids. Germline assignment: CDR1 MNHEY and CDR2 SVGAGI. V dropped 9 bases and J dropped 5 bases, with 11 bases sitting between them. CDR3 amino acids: CASSRDNNSPLHF. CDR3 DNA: TGTGCCAGTTCCCGGGACAATAATTCACCCCTCCACTTT.

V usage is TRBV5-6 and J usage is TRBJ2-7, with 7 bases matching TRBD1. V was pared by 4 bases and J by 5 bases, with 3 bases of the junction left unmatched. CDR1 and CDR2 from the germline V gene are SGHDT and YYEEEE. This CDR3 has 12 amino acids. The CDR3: CASSPGQDEQYF. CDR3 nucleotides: TGTGCCAGCAGCCCAGGACAGGACGAGCAGTACTTC.